This T cell receptor beta chain is drawn from a study of shared clonotypes between healthy human individuals. The material for each subset, its genomic DNA, was split evenly across several immunoSEQ plates. It was around 300 ng DNA, about 30,000 T cell genomes, that went into each replicate PCR of unsorted PBMC. Ten immunoSEQ deep assay plates were used to sequence the DNA of unsorted PBMCs. Measured with immunoSEQ multiplex PCR; TCRdb has only the in-frame clones, and not every one. Of about half a million clones listed, over 60% are singletons. The CDR3 totals 16 residues. Germline values: CDR1 MNHEY, CDR2 SMNVEV (reference sequence). Trimming left V 0 bases short and J 2 bases short, with 14 bases between. The study drew its donors from healthy HIV-negative adults without recent acute infections or vaccinations.

Sequenced input: PBMCs. The chain combines TRBV27 with TRBJ2-7, with D possibly TRBD1 on 6 matching bases. This sequence was found in a woman between 35 and 50 years old in good health. Some clones in this sample may be carry-over from other donors' samples. The CDR3 bases are TGTGCCAGCAGTTTATCGTTCAGGGGTAGAGCCTACGAGCAGTACTTC. It yields the protein CASSLSFRGRAYEQYF.